This paragraph reports one T cell receptor (beta chain). Its antigen is still unknown. The treatment here: about 20 received Ad26.COV2.S at low or high dose, single or two shots; roughly five received placebo; per-sample allocation not given. Collection of the samples took place on day 63 after the first injection of vaccine or placebo. Recruitment in Boston yielded a donor of adult age, 18-55 years. The record originates from a study of Ad26.COV2.S vaccination and SARS-CoV-2 variants. In the study overall: By the intramuscular route, Ad26.COV2.S was given once, or twice 56 days apart. Study-wide points: While placebo recipients had lower spike-specific TCR breadth, vaccine recipients had more. Quantification of TCR breadth and depth may have yielded underestimates of total T cell responses.

TCRdb keeps only in-frame clones here, not all; method: immunoSEQ multiplex PCR. The table has some 500,000 clones, 80% to 90% seen once; the top ten hold 2% to 3%. Sequencing used peripheral blood, obtained in a trial of Ad26.COV2.S vaccine versus placebo. This clonotype originated in a person between 18 and 65 years old who received the Ad26.COV2.S COVID-19 vaccine or a placebo.

CDR3 nucleotide sequence: TGCGCCAGCAAACAACTAGCGGGGGACAATGAGCAGTTCTTC. This encodes CASKQLAGDNEQFF. The rearrangement uses TRBV5-1 and TRBJ2-1; 11 positions agree with TRBD2. V shed 6 bases and J 5 bases; nucleotides not matched to a gene: 4. The CDR3 runs to 14 residues. The germline V gene encodes CDR1 SGHRS and CDR2 YFSETQ.